A single sample is the source of the 21 T cell receptor beta chains below, sequenced in a study of shared clonotypes between healthy human individuals. Some clones are missing from TCRdb's copy, which holds only in-frame ones; the method was immunoSEQ multiplex PCR. The sample holds some 380,000 clones, 90% to 97% seen once. The sample was memory CD8+ T cells sorted from blood. Documented subset: CD45RO+ cells pooled with CCR7-negative TemRA cells. The receptors here all came from a young man in good health.

This clone was seen more than once but under ten times. The gene calls are TRBV7-3 and TRBJ2-5, with D tentatively TRBD1 (6 bases). The CDR3 consists of 13 residues. V was shortened by 5 bases and J by 0 bases, with 7 bases between the two germline ends. The germline V gene has CDR1 SGHTA and CDR2 FQGTGA. CDR3 sequence: CASSRTDQETQYF. The CDR3 region has the DNA TGTGCCAGCAGCCGGACAGACCAAGAGACCCAGTACTTC.

This chain links TRBV5-1 with TRBJ2-2, with 8 bases fitting TRBD2. V lost 4 bases to trimming and J lost 7 bases; unmatched junction nucleotides: 12. CDR1 and CDR2 (germline): SGHRS, YFSETQ. This CDR3 comprises 16 residues. The chain's CDR3 is CASSLGTAGVSGELFF. DNA of the CDR3: TGCGCCAGCAGCCTGGGTACAGCGGGAGTTAGCGGGGAGCTGTTTTTT. Full variable domain (outside the CDR3, taken from reference TRBV5-1 and TRBJ2-2): KAGVTQTPRYLIKTRGQQVTLSCSPISGHRSVSWYQQTPGQGLQFLFEYFSETQRNKGNFPGRFSGRQFSNSRSEMNVSTLELGDSALYLCASSLGTAGVSGELFFGEGSRLTVL.

V is TRBV19 and J is TRBJ2-7; D may be TRBD2 (5 bases). The CDR3 loop spans 12 amino acids. The germline V and J ends were trimmed by 5 bases and 3 bases, with 8 bases remaining between them. Germline assignment: CDR1 LNHDA and CDR2 SQIVND (reference sequence). The CDR3 DNA reads as TGTGCCAGTAGTCCCGGGATCTACGAGCAGTACTTC. Translated: CASSPGIYEQYF.

The count of this clone is one. CDR3 amino acids: CASSPGPSYNEQFF. The DNA of the CDR3 is TGTGCCAGCAGTCCGGGACCCTCCTACAATGAGCAGTTCTTC. The rearrangement joins TRBV6-6 to TRBJ2-1, with D perhaps being TRBD1 or TRBD2 (5 bases each). The germline V gene has CDR1 MNHNY and CDR2 SVGAGI (reference sequence). This CDR3 is built from 14 residues. V gave up 5 bases and J gave up 0 bases, with 8 bases separating them.

The chain uses TRBV10-3 and TRBJ2-4; 7 positions match TRBD2. J lost 0 bases, V lost 1 base, and 3 bases had no gene match. The CDR3 consists of 16 residues. Germline V lookup: CDR1 ENHRY, CDR2 SYGVKD. CDR3 DNA: TGTGCCATCAGTGAGTGGATAGCGGGAGCCAAAAACATTCAGTACTTC. Encoded protein: CAISEWIAGAKNIQYF.

This clone was counted once. The gene calls are TRBV6-5 and TRBJ2-7; possibly TRBD2 for D (5 bases). The CDR3 is 14 residues long. Germline V gene lookup returns CDR1 MNHEY and CDR2 SVGAGI. The V gene lost 0 bases and the J gene lost 5 bases, with 11 bases spanning the gap. Here the CDR3 DNA reads TGTGCCAGCAGTTACTCTCTAGCCAGGAACGAGCAGTACTTC. This encodes CASSYSLARNEQYF.

This rearrangement joins TRBV5-1 to TRBJ2-3, with 10 bases identical to TRBD2. From germline, CDR1 is SGHRS and CDR2 YFSETQ. V lost 0 bases and J lost 0; bases outside the gene matches: 10. The CDR3 loop spans 19 amino acids. The CDR3, as DNA: TGCGCCAGCAGCTTGGTAGCTAGCGGGAGAGACCATAGCACAGATACGCAGTATTTT. Protein sequence: CASSLVASGRDHSTDTQYF.

The genes are TRBV19 and TRBJ2-1; 10 bases are shared with TRBD2. The CDR3 runs 17 residues. CDR1 is LNHDA and CDR2 is SQIVND in the germline V gene (reference sequence). The junction had 7 bases not matched to a gene; V was cut back by 3 bases and J by 2 bases. The CDR3 is CASSIHAGTSAYNEQFF. The CDR3 nucleotides read TGTGCCAGTAGTATTCACGCCGGGACTAGCGCCTACAATGAGCAGTTCTTC.

The rearrangement uses TRBV30 and TRBJ2-7; D is unresolved. Germline V gene lookup returns CDR1 GTSNPN and CDR2 SVGIG (reference sequence). This CDR3 has 11 residues. Trimming left V 4 bases short and J 1 base short, with 5 bases between. The CDR3 here is CAWKLSYEQYF. Here the CDR3 DNA reads TGTGCCTGGAAGTTATCCTACGAGCAGTACTTC.

V gene TRBV7-9 combines with J gene TRBJ2-7; D is perhaps TRBD1 (6 bases). CDR3 length: 17 amino acids. From germline, CDR1 is SEHNR and CDR2 FQNEAQ (reference sequence). Trimming removed 0 bases at V and 2 bases at J, with 17 bases between. The CDR3 loop reads CASSLADTGDITYEQYF. The CDR3, as DNA: TGTGCCAGCAGCTTAGCAGACACCGGGGACATTACCTACGAGCAGTACTTC.

Concerning this clone: Within the sample, other DNA sequences also encode this same CDR3. The CDR3 here is CAISESGRGQPQHF. Here the CDR3 DNA reads TGTGCCATCAGTGAGTCAGGTCGGGGCCAGCCCCAGCATTTT. The chain joins TRBV10-3 to TRBJ1-5, with D possibly being TRBD1 (5 bases). Germline lookup yields CDR1 ENHRY and CDR2 SYGVKD. V was clipped by 0 bases and J by 7 bases, with 10 bases between them. The CDR3 loop spans 14 amino acids.

The CDR3 DNA reads TGTGCCAGCAGCTGGGAGTATGAGCAGTTCTTC. It encodes CASSWEYEQFF. The chain has TRBV7-2 and TRBJ2-1; a weak D match, TRBD2 (5 bases). V was shortened by 4 bases and J by 8 bases, with 6 bases between the two germline ends. The length of the CDR3 is 11 residues. Germline loops: CDR1 SGHTA, CDR2 FQGNSA.

The V gene is TRBV5-5, the J gene TRBJ2-3, with TRBD2 matching over 9 bases. The germline V gene encodes CDR1 SGHKS and CDR2 YYEKEE (reference sequence). This CDR3 spans 17 amino acids. The V and J ends lost 0 bases and 5 bases, in that order; junction bases with no gene match: 10. The CDR3 sequence: CASSLESSGIKRDTQYF. The CDR3, as DNA: TGTGCCAGCAGCTTGGAGTCTAGCGGGATCAAGAGAGATACGCAGTATTTT.

The CDR3 sequence: CASKVSPGGTDTQYF. CDR3 nucleotide sequence: TGTGCCAGCAAGGTTTCCCCAGGGGGCACAGATACGCAGTATTTT. The chain carries TRBV28 and TRBJ2-3; D is possibly TRBD1 (6 bases). The V end lost 7 bases, the J end lost 1 base, and 15 bases lay between the germline ends. Germline loops: CDR1 MDHEN, CDR2 SYDVKM. The CDR3 is 15 amino acids.

V gene TRBV6-5 combines with J gene TRBJ2-1, with TRBD2 matching 10 bases. V shed 7 bases and J 3 bases; nucleotides not matched to a gene: 6. The CDR3 totals 15 residues. CDR1 and CDR2 (germline): MNHEY, SVGAGI. The CDR3 DNA reads TGTGCCAGCACCGAAGCGGGAGGGCACTACAATGAGCAGTTCTTC. Its translation is CASTEAGGHYNEQFF.

This rearrangement joins TRBV6-5 to TRBJ2-5; 8 positions match TRBD1. CDR3 length: 15 amino acids. CDR1 is MNHEY, CDR2 SVGAGI, per germline. V lost 6 bases and J lost 1; bases outside the gene matches: 7. CDR3 amino acids: CASRPNRGSQETQYF. The CDR3 DNA follows: TGTGCCAGCAGACCGAACAGGGGGTCCCAAGAGACCCAGTACTTC.

This clone was observed a single time. The chain carries TRBV7-9 and TRBJ2-7, with D perhaps being TRBD1 or TRBD2 (5 bases each). The V end was cut by 7 bases, the J end by 5 bases, with 12 bases between. Germline values: CDR1 SEHNR, CDR2 FQNEAQ (reference sequence). The length of the CDR3 is 12 residues. The CDR3 loop reads CASTGQGHEQYF. In DNA, the CDR3 is TGTGCCAGCACCGGGCAGGGACACGAGCAGTACTTC.

The J gene is TRBJ2-4, the V gene TRBV7-9, with D perhaps matching TRBD1 (5 bases). Trimming removed 4 bases at V and 4 bases at J, with 14 bases between. Germline CDR1 reads SEHNR; CDR2 reads FQNEAQ (reference sequence). The CDR3 extends over 15 amino acids. CDR3 region: CASSYPAGNKNIQYF. As DNA, the CDR3 is TGTGCCAGCAGCTACCCGGCAGGGAATAAAAACATTCAGTACTTC.

This clone was observed a single time. The rearrangement links TRBV6-1 to TRBJ2-7; the D call may be TRBD1 or TRBD2 (5 bases each). The V and J ends lost 3 bases and 2 bases respectively, with 14 bases between them. This CDR3 comprises 15 residues. Germline CDR1 is MNHNS and CDR2 is SASEGT. CDR3 DNA sequence: TGTGCCAGCAGTGACCCCGCCGGGGCGCCCTACGAGCAGTACTTC. It encodes CASSDPAGAPYEQYF.

This sequence joins TRBV30 and TRBJ2-7; D unclear. CDR1 is GTSNPN and CDR2 is SVGIG in the germline V gene (reference sequence). The length of the CDR3 is 11 residues. With 1 base removed from V and 4 bases from J, the gap between germline ends came to 5 bases. CDR3 nucleotide sequence: TGTGCCTGGAGTGGACTGTACGAGCAGTACTTC. Encoded protein: CAWSGLYEQYF.

V is TRBV9 and J is TRBJ1-5; possible D gene TRBD1, 6 bases. Germline CDR1 SGDLS, CDR2 YYNGEE. CDR3 length equals 14 residues. The V and J ends lost 4 bases and 1 base respectively, with 9 bases between them. CDR3 in amino acids: CASSQGSSNQPQHF. CDR3 nucleotides: TGTGCCAGCAGCCAGGGGAGCAGCAATCAGCCCCAGCATTTT.